Each of the 29 T cell receptor beta chains below was sequenced from the same sample in a study of T cells in Graves' hyperthyroidism and ophthalmopathy. The investigators amplified TCR beta CDR3 regions from RNA transcripts. The HTBI primer set drove a first-round RT-PCR of the TCR CDR3. Each CDR3 protein gets one entry after TCRdb re-called the multiplex PCR reads with MiXCR. The sample contains almost 500,000 distinct CDR3 sequences, approximately 23% of which appear only once. Specimen: blood. The receptors here all came from a woman between 70 and 85 years old with Graves' ophthalmopathy.

This clonotype has more than one count but fewer than ten. The genes are TRBV29-1 and TRBJ2-5, with D perhaps given as TRBD1 or TRBD2 (5 bases each). From germline, CDR1 is SQVTM and CDR2 ANQGSEA. V gave up 4 bases and J gave up 4 bases, with 16 bases separating them. The CDR3 has 14 residues. CDR3 protein: CSVADGKGRETQYF. In DNA, the CDR3 is TGCAGCGTTGCCGACGGAAAGGGACGAGAGACCCAGTACTTC.

V is TRBV10-3 and J is TRBJ2-3, with 7 bases identical to TRBD2. The germline CDR1 and CDR2 sequences are ENHRY and SYGVKD. The CDR3 is 14 residues long. The V gene end was trimmed by 10 bases and the J gene end by 4 bases; junction bases not matched to a gene: 11. The CDR3 protein is CATKLLADSDTQYF. The CDR3, as DNA: TGTGCCACCAAACTCCTAGCGGATTCAGATACGCAGTATTTT.

The CDR3 spells CASGSLQRGYTF. DNA of the CDR3: TGTGCCAGCGGGTCCCTGCAACGAGGCTACACCTTC. The genes are TRBV12-3 or TRBV12-4 and TRBJ1-2, with unresolved D. The V and J ends lost 8 bases and 8 bases respectively, with 15 bases between them. The CDR3 extends over 12 amino acids.

The rearrangement links TRBV28 to TRBJ1-1; 7 bases line up with TRBD1. CDR1 and CDR2 from the germline V gene are MDHEN and SYDVKM. This CDR3 is 16 amino acids long. With 7 bases clipped from V and 1 base from J, the junction kept 12 bases outside the gene matches. The CDR3 reads CASTVFPGGGNTEAFF. The CDR3 DNA reads TGTGCCAGCACCGTATTTCCAGGGGGGGGGAACACTGAAGCTTTCTTT.

Only a few counts were recorded for this clonotype. The V and J genes are TRBV24-1 and TRBJ2-2; D is unclear. V lost 2 bases and J lost 4, with 10 bases in between. The CDR3 sequence is 15 residues long. Germline assignment: CDR1 KGHDR and CDR2 SFDVKD. Here the CDR3 DNA reads TGTGCCACCAGTGATTCCTGGTGGCGCACCGGGGAGCTGTTTTTT. Residues: CATSDSWWRTGELFF.

There are many counts of this clonotype. The rearrangement uses TRBV4-1 and TRBJ2-1; 13 bases align to TRBD2. The CDR3 runs 19 residues. The germline CDR1 and CDR2 sequences are MGHRA and YSYEKL. J gave up 0 bases and V 3 bases, and 8 bases lay outside the gene matches. Here the CDR3 reads CASSHIGLAGARSYNEQFF. For the CDR3, the DNA is TGCGCCAGCAGCCACATTGGACTAGCGGGAGCCCGCTCCTACAATGAGCAGTTCTTC.

V usage is TRBV7-6 and J usage is TRBJ2-1, with D hard to call. CDR1 is SGHVS, CDR2 FNYEAQ, per germline. Trimming stripped 5 bases from V and 5 bases from J, with 13 bases between. The CDR3 is made up of 14 amino acids. CDR3 DNA: TGTGCCAGCAGCCCACAAATGGGGAACAATGAGCAGTTCTTC. It specifies CASSPQMGNNEQFF.

This clonotype has only a few counts. The chain couples TRBV6-2 or TRBV6-3 to TRBJ1-5; D gene uncertain. V lost 4 bases to trimming and J lost 0 bases, with 10 bases between them. The CDR3 totals 15 residues. Germline CDR1 MNHEY, CDR2 SVGEGT. In DNA, the CDR3 is TGTGCCAGCAGTTCCGGACGGCGTAGCAATCAGCCCCAGCATTTT. Amino acid sequence: CASSSGRRSNQPQHF.

The chain couples TRBV20-1 to TRBJ2-3; D remains unclear. Germline V gene data show CDR1 as DFQATT and CDR2 as SNEGSKA (reference sequence). Trimming pared 3 bases from V and 1 base from J, leaving 20 bases between. This CDR3 has 17 amino acids. The CDR3 DNA sequence: TGCAGTGCTAGTCCCCTGGTACTAACCCCAGGCACAGATACGCAGTATTTT. Translating it yields CSASPLVLTPGTDTQYF.

This chain uses TRBV20-1 with TRBJ2-3, with D tentatively TRBD2 (5 bases). V was shortened by 6 bases and J by 2 bases, with 15 bases between the two germline ends. This CDR3 has 14 amino acids. Per the germline V gene, CDR1 is DFQATT and CDR2 is SNEGSKA (reference sequence). The DNA for the CDR3 is TGCAGTGCCGAGTTAGGAGGCCCCACAGATACGCAGTATTTT. Its protein is CSAELGGPTDTQYF.

The CDR3 loop is CASSSGQGLYWGQYF. The CDR3 DNA reads as TGTGCCAGCAGTTCTGGGCAGGGGTTATATTGGGGGCAGTACTTC. The chain joins TRBV27 to TRBJ2-7, with D perhaps TRBD1 (6 bases). CDR1 and CDR2 (germline): MNHEY, SMNVEV (reference sequence). V lost 4 bases and J 9 bases, leaving 22 bases between the germline ends. The CDR3 is made up of 15 amino acids.

A few counts support this clonotype. J is TRBJ2-7 and V is TRBV28; the match to TRBD2 covers 8 bases. Trimming cost V 7 bases and J 2 bases; bases outside gene matches: 7. Looked up from germline, CDR1 is MDHEN and CDR2 is SYDVKM. CDR3 length: 14 amino acids. The CDR3 spells CASNQLAEPYEQYF. The CDR3 bases are TGTGCCAGCAATCAACTAGCGGAGCCCTACGAGCAGTACTTC. The full variable domain, its missing parts supplied by reference TRBV28 and TRBJ2-7, is DVKVTQSSRYLVKRTGEKVFLECVQDMDHENMFWYRQDPGLGLRLIYFSYDVKMKEKGDIPEGYSVSREKKERFSLILESASTNQTSMYLCASNQLAEPYEQYFGPGTRLTVT.

The rearrangement joins TRBV7-8 to TRBJ2-3; no definite D call. The CDR3 has 14 amino acids. Germline loops: CDR1 SGHVS, CDR2 FQNEAQ. Deletions cut 5 bases from V and 2 bases from J, with 11 bases between. CDR3 nucleotides: TGTGCCAGCAGCCCTCGTCGGATCACAGATACGCAGTATTTT. This translates into CASSPRRITDTQYF.

This clonotype was seen many times. This rearrangement joins TRBV7-2 to TRBJ2-3; D remains ambiguous. The CDR3 covers 12 residues. Trimming left V 4 bases short and J 2 bases short, with 4 bases between. Looked up from germline, CDR1 is SGHTA and CDR2 is FQGNSA. Here the CDR3 reads CASSSFTDTQYF. In nucleotides, the CDR3 is TGTGCCAGCAGCTCCTTCACAGATACGCAGTATTTT.

This clonotype was detected many times. This chain uses TRBV2 with TRBJ2-1, with 8 nucleotides matching TRBD2. The V and J ends lost 5 bases and 4 bases, in that order; junction bases with no gene match: 4. The CDR3 runs to 14 residues. The germline gives CDR1 SNHLY, CDR2 FYNNEI. The CDR3 sequence: CASSRLASYNEQFF. The CDR3 region has the DNA TGTGCCAGCAGTAGACTAGCGAGTTACAATGAGCAGTTCTTC.

A single count supports this clonotype. The chain has TRBV6-1 and TRBJ2-5, with TRBD1 identical over 8 bases. Germline CDR1 reads MNHNS; CDR2 reads SASEGT. Unmatched junction bases numbered 10, after V lost 5 bases and J lost 5 bases. The length of the CDR3 is 15 residues. Here the CDR3 reads CASSRLSGGGETQYF. DNA of the CDR3: TGTGCCAGCAGTCGCCTCTCAGGGGGCGGCGAGACCCAGTACTTC.

There are many counts of this clonotype. V gene TRBV11-2 combines with J gene TRBJ2-5, with 9 nucleotides matching TRBD1. V was clipped by 4 bases and J by 2 bases; unmatched bases: 5. Germline V gene sequence: CDR1 SGHAT, CDR2 FQNNGV. The CDR3 spans 15 residues. CDR3 protein: CASSSGTGPQETQYF. Here the CDR3 DNA reads TGTGCCAGCAGCTCCGGGACAGGGCCTCAAGAGACCCAGTACTTC.

This clonotype was recorded many times. The gene calls are TRBV6-6 and TRBJ2-2; 7 bases are shared with TRBD2. Losses at the gene ends were 0 bases for V and 3 bases for J; bases not matched to a gene: 7. The germline gives CDR1 MNHNY, CDR2 SVGAGI (reference sequence). The CDR3 sequence is 17 residues long. CDR3 coding DNA: TGTGCCAGCAGTTACTCGATCCCGGCGGGAGACACCGGGGAGCTGTTTTTT. It is translated as CASSYSIPAGDTGELFF.

The chain couples TRBV20-1 to TRBJ2-7; D possibly uses TRBD1 or TRBD2 (5 bases each). CDR1 DFQATT and CDR2 SNEGSKA come from the germline V gene (reference sequence). The length of the CDR3 is 11 residues. V gave up 3 bases and J gave up 5 bases, with 8 bases separating them. The CDR3 bases are TGCAGTGCTAGGAGGGGACACGAGCAGTACTTC. Protein: CSARRGHEQYF.

V is TRBV10-3 and J is TRBJ2-7; 8 nucleotides align to TRBD2. Germline trimming cut 5 bases from V and 0 bases from J; bases unmatched to any gene: 6. Germline loops: CDR1 ENHRY, CDR2 SYGVKD. The CDR3 covers 15 residues. Here the CDR3 reads CAISPSGTSSYEQYF. The CDR3 DNA reads as TGTGCCATCAGTCCCTCCGGGACTAGCTCCTACGAGCAGTACTTC.

The genes are TRBV28 and TRBJ2-5; unclear D gene. Germline-derived CDR1 and CDR2 are MDHEN and SYDVKM. The germline V and J ends were trimmed by 3 bases and 0 bases, with 8 bases remaining between them. The CDR3 is 14 residues long. In DNA form, the CDR3 reads TGTGCCAGCAGTTTCGTCACTAACCAAGAGACCCAGTACTTC. It codes for CASSFVTNQETQYF.

The V and J genes are TRBV9 and TRBJ2-2; 10 bases are a match to TRBD2. The CDR3 sequence is 17 residues long. The V gene end was trimmed by 0 bases and the J gene end by 7 bases; junction bases not matched to a gene: 9. The V gene's germline CDR1 is SGDLS and CDR2 YYNGEE. The CDR3 here is CASSVDPGLAFGGELFF. Here the CDR3 DNA reads TGTGCCAGCAGCGTAGACCCGGGACTAGCGTTTGGCGGGGAGCTGTTTTTT.

The V and J genes are TRBV3-1 and TRBJ2-7; possible D gene TRBD2, 5 bases. Deletions cut 10 bases from V and 5 bases from J, with 18 bases between. The germline V gene encodes CDR1 LGHDT and CDR2 YNNKEL (reference sequence). CDR3 length: 13 amino acids. CDR3 in DNA: TGTGCCACCAGTGATACGGGATCGGACGAGCAGTACTTC. This gives the protein CATSDTGSDEQYF.

V and J are TRBV20-1 and TRBJ2-4; tentatively, D is TRBD2 (7 bases). Deletions cut 6 bases from V and 6 bases from J, with 18 bases between. This CDR3 is 14 amino acids long. The germline V gene encodes CDR1 DFQATT and CDR2 SNEGSKA (reference sequence). CDR3 in DNA: TGCAGTGCAACCCATGCCGGGGGGCGAAACATTCAGTACTTC. Protein product: CSATHAGGRNIQYF.

This clonotype was seen a handful of times. The chain carries TRBV2 and TRBJ2-3; D perhaps matches TRBD1 (5 bases). The CDR3 consists of 11 residues. The germline gives CDR1 SNHLY, CDR2 FYNNEI. The germline V and J ends were trimmed by 6 bases and 6 bases, with 7 bases remaining between them. CDR3 in amino acids: CASRKGDTQYF. The CDR3 bases are TGTGCCAGCAGGAAGGGGGATACGCAGTATTTT.

There are a few counts of this clonotype. For the CDR3, the DNA is TGTGCCAGCAGTTATAGCGGGGAACTCACAGATACGCAGTATTTT. Its translation is CASSYSGELTDTQYF. V is TRBV27 and J is TRBJ2-3; 8 bases fit TRBD2. V lost 4 bases and J lost 2; bases outside the gene matches: 5. Looked up from germline, CDR1 is MNHEY and CDR2 is SMNVEV (reference sequence). This CDR3 comprises 15 residues.

This sequence joins TRBV5-1 and TRBJ1-3; no definite D call. CDR1 and CDR2 from the germline V gene are SGHRS and YFSETQ. The V end was cut by 2 bases, the J end by 2 bases, with 5 bases between. The CDR3 sequence is 13 residues long. In nucleotides, the CDR3 is TGCGCCAGCAGCTTAGAGACTGGAAACACCATATATTTT. Its protein is CASSLETGNTIYF.

V usage is TRBV5-7 and J usage is TRBJ2-7, with TRBD1 matching 7 bases. TRBV5-7 is identified as an open reading frame with a role that is uncertain. V gave up 0 bases and J gave up 2 bases; unmatched junction bases: 5. CDR3 length: 15 residues. The DNA for the CDR3 is TGTGCCAGCAGCTTGGCCCACAGGGGACCCTACGAGCAGTACTTC. The encoded protein is CASSLAHRGPYEQYF.

The rearrangement links TRBV20-1 to TRBJ2-3; D perhaps matches TRBD1 (5 bases). Trimming left V 7 bases short and J 1 base short, with 12 bases between. CDR3 length: 13 residues. The germline CDR1 and CDR2 sequences are DFQATT and SNEGSKA (reference sequence). The CDR3 DNA reads as TGCAGTGTGGGGCCTCGGGGCACAGATACGCAGTATTTT. Translation gives CSVGPRGTDTQYF.